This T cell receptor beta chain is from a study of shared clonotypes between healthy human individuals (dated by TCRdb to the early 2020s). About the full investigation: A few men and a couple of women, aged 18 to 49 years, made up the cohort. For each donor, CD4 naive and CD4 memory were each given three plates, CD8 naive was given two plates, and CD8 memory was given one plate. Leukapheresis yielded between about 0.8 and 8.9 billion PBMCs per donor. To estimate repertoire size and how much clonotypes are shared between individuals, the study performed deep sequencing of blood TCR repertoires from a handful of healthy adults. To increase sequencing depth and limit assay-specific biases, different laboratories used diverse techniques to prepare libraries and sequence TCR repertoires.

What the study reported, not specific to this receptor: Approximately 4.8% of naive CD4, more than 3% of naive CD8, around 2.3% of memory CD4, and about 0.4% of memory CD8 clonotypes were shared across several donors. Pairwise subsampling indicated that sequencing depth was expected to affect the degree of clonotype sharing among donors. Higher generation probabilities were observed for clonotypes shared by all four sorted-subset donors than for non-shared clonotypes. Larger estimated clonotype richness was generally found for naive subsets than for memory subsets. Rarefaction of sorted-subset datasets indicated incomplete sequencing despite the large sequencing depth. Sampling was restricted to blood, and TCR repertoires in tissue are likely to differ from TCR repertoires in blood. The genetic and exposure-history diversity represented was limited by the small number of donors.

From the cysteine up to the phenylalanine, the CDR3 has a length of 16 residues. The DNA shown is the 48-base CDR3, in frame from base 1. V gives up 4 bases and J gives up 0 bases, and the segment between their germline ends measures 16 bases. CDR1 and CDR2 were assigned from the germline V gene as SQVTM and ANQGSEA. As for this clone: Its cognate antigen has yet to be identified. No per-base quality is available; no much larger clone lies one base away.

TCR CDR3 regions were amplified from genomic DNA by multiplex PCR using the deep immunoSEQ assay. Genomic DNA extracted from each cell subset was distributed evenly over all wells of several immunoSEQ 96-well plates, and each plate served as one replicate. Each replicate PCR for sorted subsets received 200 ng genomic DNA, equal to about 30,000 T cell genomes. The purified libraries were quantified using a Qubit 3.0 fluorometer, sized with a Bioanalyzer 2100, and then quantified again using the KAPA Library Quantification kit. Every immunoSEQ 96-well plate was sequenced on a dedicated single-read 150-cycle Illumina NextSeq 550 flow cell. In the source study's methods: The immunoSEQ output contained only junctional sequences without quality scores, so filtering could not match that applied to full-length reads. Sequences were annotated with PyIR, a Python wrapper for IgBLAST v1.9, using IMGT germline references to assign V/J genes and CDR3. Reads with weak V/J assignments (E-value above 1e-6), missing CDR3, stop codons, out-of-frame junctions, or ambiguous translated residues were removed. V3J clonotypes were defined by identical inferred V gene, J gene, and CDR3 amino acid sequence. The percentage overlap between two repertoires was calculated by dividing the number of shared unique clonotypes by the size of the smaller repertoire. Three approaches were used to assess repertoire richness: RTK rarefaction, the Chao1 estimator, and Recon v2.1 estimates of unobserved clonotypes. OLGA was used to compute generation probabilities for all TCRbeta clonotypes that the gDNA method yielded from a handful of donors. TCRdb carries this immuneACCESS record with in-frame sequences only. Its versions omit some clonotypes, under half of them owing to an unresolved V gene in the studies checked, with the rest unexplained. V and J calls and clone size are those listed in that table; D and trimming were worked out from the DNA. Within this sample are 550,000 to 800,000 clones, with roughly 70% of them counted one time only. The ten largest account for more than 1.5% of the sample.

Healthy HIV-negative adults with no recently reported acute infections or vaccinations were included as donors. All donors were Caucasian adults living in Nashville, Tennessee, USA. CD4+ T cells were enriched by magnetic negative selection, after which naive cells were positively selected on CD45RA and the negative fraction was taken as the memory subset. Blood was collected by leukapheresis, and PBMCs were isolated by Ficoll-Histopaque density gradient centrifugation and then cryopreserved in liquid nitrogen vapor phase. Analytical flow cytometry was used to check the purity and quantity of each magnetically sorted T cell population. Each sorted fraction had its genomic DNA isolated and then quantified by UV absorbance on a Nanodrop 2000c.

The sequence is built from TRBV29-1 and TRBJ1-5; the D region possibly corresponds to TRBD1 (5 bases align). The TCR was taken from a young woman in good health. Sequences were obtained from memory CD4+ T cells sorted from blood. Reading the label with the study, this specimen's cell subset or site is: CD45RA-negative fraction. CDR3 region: CSVAITGGYSNQPQHF. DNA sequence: TGCAGCGTTGCAATTACAGGCGGCTATAGCAATCAGCCCCAGCATTTT.